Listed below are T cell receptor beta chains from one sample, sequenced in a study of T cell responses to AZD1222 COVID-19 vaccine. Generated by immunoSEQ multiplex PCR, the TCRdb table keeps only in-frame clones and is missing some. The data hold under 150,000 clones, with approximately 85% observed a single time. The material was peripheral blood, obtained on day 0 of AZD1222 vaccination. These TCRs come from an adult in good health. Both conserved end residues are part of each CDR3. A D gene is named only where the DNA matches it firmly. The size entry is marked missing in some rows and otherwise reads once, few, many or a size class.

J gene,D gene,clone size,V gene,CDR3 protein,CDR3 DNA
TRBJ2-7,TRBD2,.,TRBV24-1,CATSDSSGTSGSYEQYF,TGTGCCACCAGTGATTCCTCCGGGACTAGCGGCTCCTACGAGCAGTACTTC
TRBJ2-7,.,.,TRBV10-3,CAISESGSDEQYF,TGTGCCATCAGTGAGTCAGGGAGCGACGAGCAGTACTTC
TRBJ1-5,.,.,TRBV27,CASSNNNQPQHF,TGTGCCAGCAGTAACAACAATCAGCCCCAGCATTTT
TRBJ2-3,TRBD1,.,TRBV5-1,CASSVNRDRVSDTQYF,TGCGCCAGCAGCGTTAACCGGGACAGGGTGTCAGATACGCAGTATTTT
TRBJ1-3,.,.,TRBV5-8,CASSLEGQSFSGNTIYF,TGTGCCAGCAGCTTGGAGGGGCAGAGCTTCTCTGGAAACACCATATATTTT
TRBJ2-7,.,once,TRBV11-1,CASSFFGREQYF,TGTGCCAGCAGCTTTTTTGGGCGCGAGCAGTACTTC
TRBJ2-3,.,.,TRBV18,CASSPTTVDTQYF,TGTGCCAGCTCACCGACGACTGTGGATACGCAGTATTTT
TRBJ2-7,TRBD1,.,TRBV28,CASSLGQGATSYEQYF,TGTGCCAGCAGTTTAGGGCAGGGGGCGACCTCCTACGAGCAGTACTTC
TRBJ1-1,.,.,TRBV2,CASSGELLVNTEAFF,TGTGCCAGCAGTGGGGAACTCTTGGTGAACACTGAAGCTTTCTTT
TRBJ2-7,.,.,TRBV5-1,CASSLDGPYEQYF,TGCGCCAGCAGCTTGGATGGACCCTACGAGCAGTACTTC
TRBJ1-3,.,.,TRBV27,CASSTTAALSGNTIYF,TGTGCCAGCAGCACAACCGCAGCCCTCTCTGGAAACACCATATATTTT
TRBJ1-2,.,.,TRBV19,CASSPLGVYGYTF,TGTGCCAGTAGTCCATTAGGGGTCTATGGCTACACCTTC
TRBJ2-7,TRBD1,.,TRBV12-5,CASGLTIGQGKEQYF,TGTGCTAGTGGTTTAACGATCGGACAGGGGAAGGAGCAGTACTTC
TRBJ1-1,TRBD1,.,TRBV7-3,CASSARGENTEAFF,TGTGCCAGCAGCGCCAGGGGGGAGAACACTGAAGCTTTCTTT
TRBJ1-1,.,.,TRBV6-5,CATQTGLQNTEAFF,TGTGCCACCCAAACGGGGCTCCAGAACACTGAAGCTTTCTTT
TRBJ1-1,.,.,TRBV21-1,CASSAQGGAYQIMNTEAFF,TGTGCCAGCAGCGCACAGGGGGGGGCCTACCAAATCATGAACACTGAAGCTTTCTTT
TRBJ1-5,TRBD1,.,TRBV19,CASSLQGDQPQHF,TGTGCCAGTAGTCTACAGGGGGATCAGCCCCAGCATTTT
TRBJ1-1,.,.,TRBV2,CASSELSGGVNTEAFF,TGTGCCAGCAGTGAGTTATCGGGGGGGGTGAACACTGAAGCTTTCTTT
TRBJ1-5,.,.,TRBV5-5,CASSKRTVSWEPQHF,TGTGCCAGCAGCAAACGGACAGTCTCGTGGGAGCCCCAGCATTTT
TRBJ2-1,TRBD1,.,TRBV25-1,CASRGQGSYNEQFF,TGTGCCAGCAGAGGACAGGGTTCCTACAATGAGCAGTTCTTC
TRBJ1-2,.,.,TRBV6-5,CASSYGQNYGYTF,TGTGCCAGCAGTTACGGGCAGAACTATGGCTACACCTTC
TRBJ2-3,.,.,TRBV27,CASSPGPPPLTDTQYF,TGTGCCAGCAGCCCTGGACCGCCTCCCCTCACAGATACGCAGTATTTT
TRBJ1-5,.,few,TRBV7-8,CASSPPAQPQHF,TGTGCCAGCAGCCCCCCGGCCCAGCCCCAGCATTTT
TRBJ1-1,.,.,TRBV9,CASSEGTDTEAFF,TGTGCCAGCAGCGAGGGGACCGACACTGAAGCTTTCTTT
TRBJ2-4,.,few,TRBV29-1,CSVGALAKNIQYF,TGCAGCGTTGGGGCTCTAGCCAAAAACATTCAGTACTTC
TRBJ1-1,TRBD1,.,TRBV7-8,CASSPRYRGGNTEAFF,TGTGCCAGCAGCCCTCGCTACAGGGGAGGGAACACTGAAGCTTTCTTT
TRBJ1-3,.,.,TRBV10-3,CAIGAQGSGNTIYF,TGTGCCATCGGGGCGCAGGGCTCTGGAAACACCATATATTTT
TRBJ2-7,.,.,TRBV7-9,CASSSGLYEQYF,TGTGCCAGCAGCTCGGGACTTTACGAGCAGTACTTC
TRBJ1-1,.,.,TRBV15,CATSREGVYVTEAFF,TGTGCCACCAGCAGAGAGGGCGTCTATGTCACTGAAGCTTTCTTT
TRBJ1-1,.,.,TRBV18,CASSPIQGRTEAFF,TGTGCCAGCTCACCAATCCAGGGGAGAACTGAAGCTTTCTTT
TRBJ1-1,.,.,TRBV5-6,CASSPLPLDPEGGTEAFF,TGTGCCAGCAGCCCCTTACCGTTGGACCCCGAGGGGGGCACTGAAGCTTTCTTT
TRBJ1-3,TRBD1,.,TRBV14,CASSQDRGRNTIYF,TGTGCCAGCAGCCAAGACAGGGGGCGAAACACCATATATTTT
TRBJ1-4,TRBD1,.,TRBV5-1,CASSSTGGEKLFF,TGCGCCAGCAGCTCCACAGGGGGAGAAAAACTGTTTTTT
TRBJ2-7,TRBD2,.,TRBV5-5,CASTPGGGTSSYEQYF,TGTGCCAGCACCCCCGGGGGGGGCACGAGCTCCTACGAGCAGTACTTC
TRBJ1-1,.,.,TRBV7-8,CASSSARLNTEAFF,TGTGCCAGCAGTTCGGCCAGACTGAACACTGAAGCTTTCTTT
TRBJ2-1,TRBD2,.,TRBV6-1,CASSDFSGGYNEQFF,TGTGCCAGCAGTGATTTCAGCGGGGGGTACAATGAGCAGTTCTTC
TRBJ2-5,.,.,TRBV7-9,CASSLRVETQYF,TGTGCCAGCAGCTTACGAGTTGAGACCCAGTACTTC
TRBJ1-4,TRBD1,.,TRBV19,CATQDRGVEKLFF,TGTGCCACCCAGGACAGGGGGGTTGAAAAACTGTTTTTT
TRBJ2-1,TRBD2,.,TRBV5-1,CASSYLLADNEQFF,TGCGCCAGCAGCTACCTACTAGCGGACAATGAGCAGTTCTTC
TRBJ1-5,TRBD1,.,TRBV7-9,CASSLTGQGLWQPQHF,TGTGCCAGCAGCTTAACGGGACAGGGATTATGGCAGCCCCAGCATTTT
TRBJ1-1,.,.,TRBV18,CASSPRAQNTEAFF,TGTGCCAGCTCTCCGAGGGCCCAGAACACTGAAGCTTTCTTT
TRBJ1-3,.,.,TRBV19,CASRWDGSSGNTIYF,TGTGCCAGTAGGTGGGACGGTAGCTCTGGAAACACCATATATTTT
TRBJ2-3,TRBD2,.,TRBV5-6,CASSSGLAVVTDTQYF,TGTGCCAGCAGCTCAGGACTAGCGGTTGTCACAGATACGCAGTATTTT
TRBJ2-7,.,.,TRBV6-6,CASSYNLGDSYEQYF,TGTGCCAGCAGTTATAATTTGGGGGATTCCTACGAGCAGTACTTC
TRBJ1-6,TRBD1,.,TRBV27,CASNRGHNSPLHF,TGTGCCAGCAACAGGGGCCATAATTCACCCCTCCACTTT
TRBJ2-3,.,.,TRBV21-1,CASSPRERTPRDTQYF,TGTGCCAGCAGCCCCCGAGAGCGGACCCCTAGGGATACGCAGTATTTT
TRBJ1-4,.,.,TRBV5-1,CASSGGDENEKLFF,TGCGCCAGCAGCGGGGGGGACGAGAATGAAAAACTGTTTTTT
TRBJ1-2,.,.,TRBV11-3,CASSPGRRGNYGYTF,TGTGCCAGCAGCCCGGGACGGCGGGGGAACTATGGCTACACCTTC
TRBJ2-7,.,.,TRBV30,CAWSVWGRDPYEQYF,TGTGCCTGGAGTGTATGGGGCAGGGATCCCTACGAGCAGTACTTC
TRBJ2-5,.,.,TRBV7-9,CASSSRLGQETQYF,TGTGCCAGCAGCTCCCGACTAGGGCAAGAGACCCAGTACTTC